The present TCR beta chain was sequenced within a study of Graves' ophthalmopathy and Graves' hyperthyroidism listed by TCRdb under 2018. Context from the whole study: Hyperthyroidism was defined as stable when no progression to ophthalmopathy occurred within 18 months of follow-up. TCR beta repertoire signatures were used to distinguish Graves' ophthalmopathy from Graves' hyperthyroidism and to predict progression to ophthalmopathy. In total, 135 blood samples were TCR-sequenced: some 40 ophthalmopathy, 75 hyperthyroidism and some 17 hyperthyroidism-to-ophthalmopathy patients. To explore V-J signatures that separate ophthalmopathy from hyperthyroidism, a discovery set of about 100 patients was enrolled, consisting of about 41 with ophthalmopathy and around 60 with stable hyperthyroidism. For independent validation, a separate cohort was made up of approximately 19 hyperthyroidism patients plus 17 patients who later progressed from hyperthyroidism to ophthalmopathy. In more than five hyperthyroidism patients, T-cell repertoires of thyroid tissue and blood were compared. Once sampling was done, hyperthyroidism patients were given methimazole at a starting dose of 30 mg daily, while ophthalmopathy patients were given high-dose intravenous methylprednisolone.

The germline V gene supplies CDR1 SGHTA and CDR2 FQGNSA. V and J are truncated by 5 bases and 5 bases respectively, leaving an intervening sequence of 15 bases. From its cysteine to its phenylalanine, the CDR3 spans 15 amino acids. Only the CDR3 portion is preserved as DNA: 45 bases, with reading frame beginning at the first base. The hyperthyroidism patients were 18 to 65 years old and newly diagnosed, with a disease duration of less than 2 months. Patients were excluded if they had other autoimmune diseases, uncontrolled infections, pregnancy or lactation. Diagnosis relied on clinical symptoms, serum thyroxine, TRAb, thyroid ultrasound and orbital computed tomography. Total RNA was extracted with Trizol reagent and quality-checked on an Agilent 2100 Bioanalyzer. For repertoire sequencing, TCR beta CDR3 regions were amplified from RNA transcripts. The first round was an RT-PCR using HTBI primers with the Qiagen OneStep RT-PCR kit, and this first round was followed by a second-round multiplex PCR, then size selection and purification. Sequencing of the libraries was carried out on an Illumina HiSeq2000 in paired-end mode with 100 bp reads. In the source study's methods: SOAPnuke was used for read processing, and reads with adapters, uncalled bases, a mean Phred below 15, or no exact constant-primer or identifier match were discarded. COPE v1.2.5 was used to merge high-quality paired reads. Each unique nucleotide sequence was defined as a clonotype, and clonotypes were aligned to IMGT TRB V, D and J references with MiTCR v1.1. The analysis was limited to V-J combinations with a frequency above 0.0001, which together covered 99% to 99.2% of repertoires. A TCR clonal expansion and chaos score per V-J combination was defined as the ratio of F50 clonal expansion to chaos observed in the TCRdist matrix. Welch's t-statistics and random forest were used to reduce features to more than ten V-J combinations, which were fed into a naive Bayes classifier. Thyroid-blood repertoire similarity was quantified with the Morisita-Horn index. The public reads were reprocessed in TCRdb via fastp at Q25 and MiXCR, keeping in-frame beta chains. Identical CDR3 proteins give one entry, which carries the most common genes and DNA. TCRdb's processing, not the study's, gives the V and J calls here. This sample holds a few hundred thousand distinct CDR3 sequences; approximately 37% were observed only once. The ten largest clones capture around 4.6% of the sample.

This clonotype was counted ten times or more. What antigen it recognizes has not been identified. It has no much larger one-base neighbor in the sample; base qualities were not kept. Broader findings and caveats from the paper: No statistical method was used to predetermine the sample size, and group allocation was not hidden from the investigators. The 13-signature model separated ophthalmopathy from stable hyperthyroidism with around 90% sensitivity and around 84% specificity in cross-validation, and 80%/75% in the test set. Among expanded thyroid clonotypes with frequency above 0.001, most also showed up in blood, which suggests that blood repertoires may reflect the thyroid immune response. In validation, the model predicted ophthalmopathy progression with about 64% sensitivity and around 72% specificity; 12 predicted patients were CT-confirmed with GO in a median of around 6.5 months.

This receptor was identified in an adult man with Graves' hyperthyroidism. Sample: peripheral blood or thyroid tissue (not recorded which). Rearrangement joined TRBV7-2 to TRBJ1-4, and the D gene may be TRBD1, 6 bases matching. The bases read TGTGCCAGCAGCGATACAGGGACCCGGAATGAAAAACTGTTTTTT. Translated, this is CASSDTGTRNEKLFF.